This T cell receptor beta chain appears in the sequencing data of a study of STAT5B mutations in CD4+ large granular lymphocyte leukemia (dated by TCRdb to the early 2020s). In terms of the full investigation: Among healthy controls, the CDR3 'QG' motif was associated with a particular HLA allele. The purity of purified fractions was confirmed by flow cytometry on FACSCanto II or FACSVerse to exceed 95% among lymphocytes. The study compared the TCRbeta repertoires of patients with CD4+ T-cell large granular lymphocyte leukemia against those of healthy blood donors.

The immunoSEQ assay at survey resolution was used to sequence TCRbeta rearrangements from genomic DNA. As for how the authors treated the data: A lowest detectable productive clonotype frequency of 2.59 x 10-5 was observed in the TCR sequencing data. Only productive TCRbeta rearrangements, meaning sequences that were complete and in-frame, were kept for the analyses. Simpson clonality, calculated in the immunoSEQ Analyzer version 3.0, was used as the measure of sample clonality. Clones were binned by frequency as very rare, small, medium, large (1-20%) or hyperexpanded (>20%). OLGA 1.2.3 estimated generation probabilities, VDJtools produced V-gene circos plots, VDJdb was queried for specificities, and GLIPH identified CDR3 motifs. This is the immuneACCESS table as TCRdb keeps it, with only in-frame sequences that have V and J called. A part of the clones is gone; compared with another copy, unresolved V genes explain less than half, and the rest is unexplained. Clone size and V and J calls were adopted from that table, with D and trimming inferred from the DNA. This sample comprises under 40,000 clones, roughly 84% of them detected only once. The top ten constitute under 2.5% of the sample.

Healthy controls were around 38 blood donors whose buffy coats came from the Finnish Red Cross blood service. All TCR-sequenced material derived from peripheral blood: patient blood samples and healthy donor buffy coats. Ficoll-Hypaque gradient centrifugation was used to isolate peripheral blood mononuclear cells. Magnetic purification was used to isolate CD4+ cells from the buffy coats of the healthy controls. The Gentra Puregene Cell and Tissue kit was used to extract genomic DNA, and a Qubit 2.0 fluorometer was used to measure the amount of genomic DNA. General conclusions and limits of the study: The data were not HLA-matched, and the higher clonality in CD4+ T-LGLL than in CD8+ T-LGLL could be due to the relatively small sample size. CD4-sorted patient repertoires appeared more clonal than healthy CD4+ repertoires, and this difference persisted after removing the putative leukemic clones. TRBV06-family usage was enriched among the top patient clones (8/27) compared with healthy controls (2/35). Main leukemic clonotypes were private to each patient, although about 25% appeared at low frequency in other patients' non-leukemic repertoires.

CDR1 is given as SGHDT and CDR2 as YYEEEE, both from the germline V gene. Reading from cysteine to phenylalanine, the CDR3 counts 14 amino acids. Only the CDR3 DNA is retained, 42 bases long and in frame from the first base. V and J are truncated by 4 bases and 2 bases respectively, leaving an intervening sequence of 12 bases. Note on this clone: Its antigen remains undetermined. Base qualities are not at hand, and no much larger clone is one base apart.

Sequenced sample: CD4+ T cells from blood buffy coats. Here the chain combines TRBV5-6 and TRBJ2-5, with no D gene named confidently. The TCR originated in a human donor in good health. The bases read TGTGCCAGCAGCCCACTGGGTGCACAAGAGACCCAGTACTTC. Its product reads: CASSPLGAQETQYF.